A selection of T cell receptor beta chains follows, all from one sample in a study of blood T cell repertoires in COVID-19. This table comes from immunoSEQ multiplex PCR, and its TCRdb copy is limited to in-frame clones, with some not included. The sample holds around 220,000 clones, approximately 81% seen once. The sample consisted of peripheral blood. These receptors were obtained from a man younger than 45 with active or convalescent COVID-19. Both conserved end residues are part of each CDR3. D genes are given only for firm matches. The size field is filled for only some rows; it gives once, few, many or a size class.

v_gene	abundance	d_gene	j_gene	CDR3nt	CDR3aa
TRBV12-3/TRBV12-4	few	TRBD1	TRBJ1-2	TGTGCCAGCAGTTTCTACAGGGGTGTCGGCTACACCTTC	CASSFYRGVGYTF
TRBV5-5	.	TRBD1	TRBJ1-6	TGTGCCAGCAGCTCTGGACAGGGGAGCTCCTATAATTCACCCCTCCACTTT	CASSSGQGSSYNSPLHF
TRBV5-1	.	TRBD1	TRBJ1-2	TGCGCCAGCAGCTTGGAGGGGACAGGGCTTGACTATGGCTACACCTTC	CASSLEGTGLDYGYTF
TRBV19	.	.	TRBJ2-7	TGTGCCAGTAGCCCGGGATCGACCTACGAGCAGTACTTC	CASSPGSTYEQYF
TRBV6-5	.	.	TRBJ2-7	TGTGCCAGCAGTACATCGGCAGGGGTCGCCGAGCAGTACTTC	CASSTSAGVAEQYF
TRBV6-6	.	.	TRBJ2-1	TGTGCCAGCAGTCTAAGGACTATCACTGATGAGCAGTTCTTC	CASSLRTITDEQFF
TRBV11-2	few	TRBD2	TRBJ2-5	TGTGCCAGCAGCTTAATCAGGGCTAGCGGGGGGTTGGGGGAGACCCAGTACTTC	CASSLIRASGGLGETQYF
TRBV30	.	.	TRBJ1-5	TGTGCCTGGAGTGTCTCTCGGGAGCAGCCCCAGCATTTT	CAWSVSREQPQHF
TRBV10-3	.	TRBD1	TRBJ1-5	TGTGCCATCAGACCCGACAGGGGCAATCAGCCCCAGCATTTT	CAIRPDRGNQPQHF
TRBV24-1	.	.	TRBJ2-7	TGTGCCACCAGTGCCGCCGGGACACCCTCCTACGAGCAGTACTTC	CATSAAGTPSYEQYF
TRBV9	.	TRBD1	TRBJ2-1	TGTGCCAGCAGCGACAGGGGGGAGGTGTCCTACAATGAGCAGTTCTTC	CASSDRGEVSYNEQFF
TRBV30	.	.	TRBJ1-1	TGTGCCTGGTTACCGGGACTCCTTGTGAACACTGAAGCTTTCTTT	CAWLPGLLVNTEAFF
TRBV27	.	TRBD1	TRBJ2-7	TGTGCCAGCAGGGCGACAGGGGGCAGTGAGCAGTACTTC	CASRATGGSEQYF
TRBV3-1/TRBV3-2	.	TRBD2	TRBJ2-3	TGTGCCAGCAGCCCTAATCCGGGACTAATCACAGATACGCAGTATTTT	CASSPNPGLITDTQYF
TRBV3-1/TRBV3-2	.	TRBD2	TRBJ2-4	TGTGCCAGCAGCCACCGGGGCGGGGGGGTAGCCAAAAACATTCAGTACTTC	CASSHRGGGVAKNIQYF
TRBV5-1	.	.	TRBJ2-5	TGCGCCAGCAGCTTGGGAAGCGGGTCCCAAGAGACCCAGTACTTC	CASSLGSGSQETQYF
TRBV5-1	.	.	TRBJ2-3	TGCGCCAGCAGCCCCGCGGGGGCGCTTGATACGCAGTATTTT	CASSPAGALDTQYF
TRBV19	.	.	TRBJ1-2	TGTGCCAGTAGTTTTTCCCCCCCGCGGTCGCTCTACACCTTC	CASSFSPPRSLYTF
TRBV5-1	.	TRBD2	TRBJ2-1	TGCGCCAGCAGCTGGGGGGGCAATGAGCAGTTCTTC	CASSWGGNEQFF
TRBV24-1	.	TRBD1	TRBJ2-2	TGTGCCACCAGTGATACCGGGACAGTTCACGGGGAGCTGTTTTTT	CATSDTGTVHGELFF